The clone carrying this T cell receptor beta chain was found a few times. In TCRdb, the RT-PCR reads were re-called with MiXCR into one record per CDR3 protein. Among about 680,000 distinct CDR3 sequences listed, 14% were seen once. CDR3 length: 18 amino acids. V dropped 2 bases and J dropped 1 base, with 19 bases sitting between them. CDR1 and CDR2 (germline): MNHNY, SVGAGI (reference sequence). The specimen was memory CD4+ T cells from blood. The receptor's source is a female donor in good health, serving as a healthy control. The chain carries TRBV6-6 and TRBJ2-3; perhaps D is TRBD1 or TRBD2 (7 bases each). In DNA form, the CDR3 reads TGTGCCAGCAGTTACGGGGGACAGCGGGGTGGGGGCACAGATACGCAGTATTTT. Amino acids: CASSYGGQRGGGTDTQYF.